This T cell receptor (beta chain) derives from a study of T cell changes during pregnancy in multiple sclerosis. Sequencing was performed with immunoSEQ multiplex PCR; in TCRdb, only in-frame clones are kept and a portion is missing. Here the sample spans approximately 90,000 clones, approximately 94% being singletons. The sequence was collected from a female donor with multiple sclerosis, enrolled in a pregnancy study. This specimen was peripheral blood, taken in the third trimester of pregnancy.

The CDR3 loop reads CASSSQGQGNEKLFF. CDR3 bases: TGTGCCAGCAGCTCCCAGGGACAGGGGAACGAAAAACTGTTTTTT. This chain connects TRBV28 to TRBJ1-4, with 10 bases aligning to TRBD1. The CDR3 is 15 residues long. CDR1 and CDR2 from the germline V gene are MDHEN and SYDVKM. Trimming cost V 6 bases and J 8 bases; bases outside gene matches: 9.